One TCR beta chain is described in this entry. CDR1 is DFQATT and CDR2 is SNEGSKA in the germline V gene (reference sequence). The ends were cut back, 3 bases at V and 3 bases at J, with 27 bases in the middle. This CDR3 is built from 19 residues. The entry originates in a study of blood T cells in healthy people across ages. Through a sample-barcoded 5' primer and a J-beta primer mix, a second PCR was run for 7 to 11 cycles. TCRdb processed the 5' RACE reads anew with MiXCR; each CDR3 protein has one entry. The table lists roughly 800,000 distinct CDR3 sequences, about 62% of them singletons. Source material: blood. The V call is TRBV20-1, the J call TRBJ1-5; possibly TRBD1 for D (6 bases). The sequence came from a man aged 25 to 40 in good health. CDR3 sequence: CSASPRGGGATSYNQPQHF. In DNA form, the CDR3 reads TGCAGTGCTAGCCCCAGGGGAGGGGGGGCCACCTCGTACAATCAGCCCCAGCATTTT.